This T cell receptor (beta chain) emerged from a study of T cells in Graves' hyperthyroidism and ophthalmopathy. RNA transcripts served as the template for amplifying TCR beta CDR3 regions. TCR CDR3 regions were first amplified by RT-PCR with HTBI primers. MiXCR, run by TCRdb on the multiplex PCR reads, gives a single entry per CDR3 protein. The data hold 45,000 or so distinct CDR3 sequences, with around 48% observed a single time. CDR1 is MNHNS and CDR2 is SASEGT in the germline V gene. This CDR3 contains 13 residues. The V and J ends lost 6 bases and 3 bases respectively, with 6 bases between them. As for this clonotype: The conserved phenylalanine or tryptophan normally closing the CDR3 is absent here, so this likely arose from a read error.

This chain connects TRBV6-1 to TRBJ2-6, with D unclear. The sequence came from a woman aged 50 to 60 with Graves' hyperthyroidism. Sample: peripheral blood or thyroid tissue (not recorded which). The CDR3 is CASRLYGANVLTP. The CDR3 DNA is TGTGCCAGCAGACTCTATGGGGCCAACGTCCTGACTCCA.